This T cell receptor beta chain stems from a study of blood T cells in healthy people across ages. Study-wide context: About one barcoded beta molecule per two T cells was captured by template switching.

Donation came from healthy Caucasian individuals in Russia who were aged roughly 6 to 95. Each sample yielded at least 6 million isolated PBMCs. A second PCR, run for about 7 to 11 cycles, used a sample-barcoded 5' primer plus a J-beta primer mix. Researchers report that a template-switch adaptor with 12 random nucleotides tagged each cDNA molecule. TCRdb reprocessed the 5' RACE reads via MiXCR and lists one record per CDR3 protein. The sample shows roughly 720,000 distinct CDR3 sequences, about 53% of them seen only once. The germline V gene encodes CDR1 DFQATT and CDR2 SNEGSKA (reference sequence). The CDR3 length is 14 residues. V shed 6 bases, J shed 4 bases, and the junction held 10 bases outside the gene matches.

The chain is built from TRBV20-1 and TRBJ1-2; 8 bases map to TRBD1. Input material: blood. This receptor was taken from an elderly man in good health. CDR3 sequence: CSATFQGAGYGYTF. In nucleotides, the CDR3 is TGCAGTGCAACCTTCCAGGGGGCGGGCTATGGCTACACCTTC.